These 5 T cell receptor beta chains originate from one sample sequenced in a study of regulatory T cells in long-lasting Graves disease. Assembly of TCR beta libraries relied on iRepertoire HTBI primers together with Arm-PCR of CDR3 regions. TCRdb analysed the multiplex PCR reads with MiXCR anew, one entry per CDR3 protein. In the table there are more than 400,000 distinct CDR3 sequences, roughly 17% of which are singletons. Time point meaning: newly diagnosed GD, antithyroid drugs for less than 3 months. Construction of the TCR library relied on RNA isolated from PBMCs. This same sample was also part of a study on T cells in Graves' hyperthyroidism and ophthalmopathy.

Material: peripheral blood mononuclear cells (PBMCs), obtained at new diagnosis, from a patient treated with antithyroid drugs. The receptors here all came from a man between 35 and 55 years old with Graves disease.

This clonotype was seen ten or more times. The chain employs TRBV5-4 and TRBJ2-2; 10 nucleotides align to TRBD1. CDR1 and CDR2 from the germline V gene are SGHNT and YYREEE (reference sequence). The CDR3 sequence is 15 residues long. Trimming took 4 bases from V and 5 from J; bases not matched to a gene: 5. The CDR3: CASSTGTGVTGELFF. Written as DNA, the CDR3 is TGTGCCAGCAGCACCGGGACAGGGGTGACCGGGGAGCTGTTTTTT.

This chain connects TRBV2 to TRBJ1-6, with 11 bases matching TRBD1. Germline V CDR1 and CDR2: SNHLY, FYNNEI. V dropped 4 bases and J dropped 8; count of bases not matched to a gene: 4. This CDR3 region has 15 residues. In nucleotides, the CDR3 is TGTGCCAGCAGTGGGACAGGGGGCGCCGATTCACCCCTCCACTTT. Translating it yields CASSGTGGADSPLHF.

This clonotype was seen many times. The chain links TRBV12-3 or TRBV12-4 to TRBJ2-1; perhaps TRBD2 as D (5 bases). V shed 3 bases and J shed 8 bases, with 17 bases lying between them. The CDR3 spans 15 residues. CDR3 DNA sequence: TGTGCCAGCAGTTTGGAAGGAGGTCGGTTAGATGAGCAGTTCTTC. Translation: CASSLEGGRLDEQFF.

About this clonotype: This CDR3 is missing its conserved last phenylalanine or tryptophan, likely due to a read error. V and J are TRBV7-7 and TRBJ2-7, with D perhaps TRBD1 or TRBD2 (7 bases each). CDR3 length: 15 residues. CDR1 SSHAT and CDR2 FNYEAQ come from the germline V gene (reference sequence). CDR3 nucleotide sequence: TGTGCTAGCAGCCTACGTCAGGGGGGGGCATACGAGCAGTACCTC. It specifies CASSLRQGGAYEQYL.

V and J are TRBV5-1 and TRBJ2-1, with D maybe TRBD1 (5 bases). The CDR3 contains 13 residues. V lost 7 bases and J 1 base, leaving 9 bases between the germline ends. Germline lookup yields CDR1 SGHRS and CDR2 YFSETQ. CDR3 region: CASQTDSYNEQFF. Here the CDR3 DNA reads TGCGCCAGCCAGACAGATTCCTACAATGAGCAGTTCTTC. Filled out from reference TRBV5-1 and TRBJ2-1, the complete variable domain reads KAGVTQTPRYLIKTRGQQVTLSCSPISGHRSVSWYQQTPGQGLQFLFEYFSETQRNKGNFPGRFSGRQFSNSRSEMNVSTLELGDSALYLCASQTDSYNEQFFGPGTRLTVL.